This entry lists 29 T cell receptor beta chains sequenced from one sample in a study of OX40 agonist ivuxolimab in advanced cancers. Method: immunoSEQ multiplex PCR; TCRdb's copy keeps in-frame clones and lacks some. The sample comprises over 80,000 clones, approximately 90% of which are singletons, and about 0.3% rests with the top ten. Source: CD4+ or CD8+ T cells sorted from blood, taken in a trial of the OX40 agonist ivuxolimab. The receptors shown here come from an adult with an advanced solid tumor such as melanoma, head and neck, liver or kidney cancer.

The rearrangement uses TRBV2 and TRBJ1-1; unclear D gene. This CDR3 is built from 12 residues. Germline V gene sequence: CDR1 SNHLY, CDR2 FYNNEI. V lost 7 bases and J lost 7, with 13 bases in between. CDR3 sequence reads: CASTDWLFEAFF. DNA of the CDR3: TGTGCCAGCACCGACTGGCTTTTTGAAGCTTTCTTT.

The J gene is TRBJ2-5, the V gene TRBV4-1, with 10 bases that match TRBD2. Germline V lookup: CDR1 MGHRA, CDR2 YSYEKL. Trimming took 0 bases from V and 6 from J; bases not matched to a gene: 7. The CDR3 contains 16 residues. The CDR3 nucleotides are TGCGCCAGCAGCCAAGATCCAGCTAGCGGGAGAAAGACCCAGTACTTC. It translates to CASSQDPASGRKTQYF.

The J gene is TRBJ2-7, the V gene TRBV4-1, with D maybe TRBD1 (6 bases). The CDR3 totals 16 residues. CDR1 is MGHRA and CDR2 is YSYEKL in the germline V gene. Trimming removed 1 base at V and 1 base at J, with 14 bases between. The CDR3 protein is CASSQGAQGISYEQYF. The CDR3 DNA reads TGCGCCAGCAGCCAAGGAGCTCAGGGGATATCCTACGAGCAGTACTTC.

This clone was recorded once. The chain combines TRBV11-2 with TRBJ2-7; D is uncertain. The germline gives CDR1 SGHAT, CDR2 FQNNGV. V was cut by 1 base and J by 3 bases, with 13 bases left in between. The CDR3 is 15 residues long. The CDR3, as DNA: TGTGCCAGCAGCTTAGTAGGCGGTAAAAACTACGAGCAGTACTTC. Protein product: CASSLVGGKNYEQYF.

The chain carries TRBV21-1 and TRBJ1-2. TRBV21-1 is an annotated pseudogene. The CDR3 sequence is 15 residues long. CDR3 sequence reads: CARLTFRGLEDGYTF. The CDR3 DNA follows: TGTGCCAGGCTAACGTTCCGGGGTCTAGAGGATGGCTACACCTTC.

The chain uses TRBV6-6 and TRBJ1-1; D ambiguous. Looked up from germline, CDR1 is MNHNY and CDR2 is SVGAGI (reference sequence). Trimming shortened V by 6 bases and J by 2 bases, and 13 bases separated the two germline ends. The CDR3 covers 14 residues. In DNA form, the CDR3 reads TGTGCCAGCAGCCCGCAGCGGCAAAACACTGAAGCTTTCTTT. Residues: CASSPQRQNTEAFF.

The chain couples TRBV27 to TRBJ2-1, with 13 bases lining up with TRBD2. The CDR3 sequence is 16 residues long. Germline V gene data show CDR1 as MNHEY and CDR2 as SMNVEV (reference sequence). V lost 3 bases, J lost 5 bases, and 4 bases stayed unmatched. The CDR3 region is CASSLRLAGGNNEQFF. As DNA, the CDR3 is TGTGCCAGCAGTTTGCGACTAGCGGGAGGTAACAATGAGCAGTTCTTC.

The chain links TRBV5-4 to TRBJ2-5, with D perhaps TRBD1 or TRBD2 (5 bases each). Germline CDR1 SGHNT, CDR2 YYREEE (reference sequence). Between the trimmed V and J ends, which lost 4 bases and 1 base, there was a span of 14 bases. The CDR3 has 15 residues. The CDR3 DNA follows: TGTGCCAGCAGCCTACCACTAGGGGCCCAAGAGACCCAGTACTTC. This codes for CASSLPLGAQETQYF. The whole variable domain, remainder taken from reference TRBV5-4 and TRBJ2-5, is ETGVTQSPTHLIKTRGQQVTLRCSSQSGHNTVSWYQQALGQGPQFIFQYYREEENGRGNFPPRFSGLQFPNYSSELNVNALELDDSALYLCASSLPLGAQETQYFGPGTRLLVL.

Turning to this clone: The junction differs from germline at one of its ends, possibly a read error. V usage is TRBV18 and J usage is TRBJ2-5; TRBD1 matches at 9 bases. Germline CDR1 is KGHSH and CDR2 is LQKENI. There are 14 residues in the CDR3. The CDR3, as DNA: TGTGCCAGCTCGCCACAGGGGGCCGGGGAGACCCAGTACTTC. Translated: CASSPQGAGETQYF.

This clone was seen a few times. This rearrangement joins TRBV29-1 to TRBJ1-3; D is uncertain. V dropped 4 bases and J dropped 0 bases, with 10 bases sitting between them. Per the germline V gene, CDR1 is SQVTM and CDR2 is ANQGSEA. The CDR3 totals 14 residues. The CDR3 loop is CSVVADLSGNTIYF. The CDR3 DNA reads TGCAGCGTTGTGGCAGATCTCTCTGGAAACACCATATATTTT. Full variable domain (remainder filled in from reference TRBV29-1 and TRBJ1-3): SAVISQKPSRDICQRGTSLTIQCQVDSQVTMMFWYRQQPGQSLTLIATANQGSEATYESGFVIDKFPISRPNLTFSTLTVSNMSPEDSSIYLCSVVADLSGNTIYFGEGSWLTVV.

The genes are TRBV28 and TRBJ2-3; D tentatively reads TRBD1 or TRBD2 (5 bases each). The germline V gene has CDR1 MDHEN and CDR2 SYDVKM. The CDR3 runs to 13 residues. V lost 7 bases to trimming and J lost 5 bases, with 13 bases between them. CDR3 protein: CASTSQGRDTQYF. In DNA form, the CDR3 reads TGTGCCAGCACCTCCCAGGGACGAGATACGCAGTATTTT.

This chain joins TRBV5-5 and TRBJ2-2; 8 bases map to TRBD1. The CDR3 totals 17 residues. Germline trimming cut 4 bases from V and 5 bases from J; bases unmatched to any gene: 13. CDR1 is SGHKS, CDR2 YYEKEE, per germline (reference sequence). CDR3 amino acids: CASSPRVGTGPTGELFF. CDR3 nucleotide sequence: TGTGCCAGCAGCCCCAGGGTCGGGACAGGTCCGACCGGGGAGCTGTTTTTT.

J is TRBJ2-7 and V is TRBV5-1; 8 bases line up with TRBD2. V was clipped by 6 bases and J by 7 bases; unmatched bases: 6. The CDR3 has 12 residues. CDR1 and CDR2 (germline): SGHRS, YFSETQ. CDR3 sequence: CASKAGDREQYF. The CDR3, as DNA: TGCGCCAGCAAAGCGGGAGATCGGGAGCAGTACTTC.

The chain couples TRBV7-9 to TRBJ2-7, with D tentatively TRBD1 (5 bases). Looked up from germline, CDR1 is SEHNR and CDR2 is FQNEAQ (reference sequence). This CDR3 is 14 amino acids long. V was cut by 2 bases and J by 2 bases, with 10 bases left in between. Here the CDR3 DNA reads TGTGCCAGCAGCTTAACGGTAGGGGCCTACGAGCAGTACTTC. This gives the protein CASSLTVGAYEQYF.

The chain links TRBV5-4 to TRBJ2-2; D is unresolved. CDR1 SGHNT and CDR2 YYREEE come from the germline V gene (reference sequence). Trimming shortened V by 1 base and J by 4 bases, and 8 bases separated the two germline ends. CDR3 size: 14 residues. The CDR3 coding sequence is TGTGCCAGCAGCTTGCCTGGGGTCACCGGGGAGCTGTTTTTT. Its translation is CASSLPGVTGELFF. Full variable domain (outside the CDR3, taken from reference TRBV5-4 and TRBJ2-2): ETGVTQSPTHLIKTRGQQVTLRCSSQSGHNTVSWYQQALGQGPQFIFQYYREEENGRGNFPPRFSGLQFPNYSSELNVNALELDDSALYLCASSLPGVTGELFFGEGSRLTVL.

In DNA form, the CDR3 reads TGTGCCAGCAGACCCTACGGGAGTGGGTACGAGCAGTACTTC. It encodes CASRPYGSGYEQYF. V and J are TRBV7-8 and TRBJ2-7, with TRBD2 as a possible D gene (6 bases). Trimming pared 6 bases from V and 4 bases from J, leaving 16 bases between. The CDR3 runs 14 residues. The V gene's germline CDR1 is SGHVS and CDR2 FQNEAQ.

The V gene is TRBV5-1, the J gene TRBJ1-2; 10 bases agree with TRBD1. Losses at the gene ends were 5 bases for V and 2 bases for J; bases not matched to a gene: 6. The germline CDR1 and CDR2 sequences are SGHRS and YFSETQ. The CDR3 totals 15 residues. The CDR3 coding sequence is TGCGCCAGCAGTCAAGACAGGGGGCGGAACTATGGCTACACCTTC. Residues: CASSQDRGRNYGYTF.

The rearrangement uses TRBV11-2 and TRBJ2-5; 10 bases are a match to TRBD2. This CDR3 is 16 amino acids long. J gave up 1 base and V 5 bases, and 7 bases lay outside the gene matches. CDR1 SGHAT and CDR2 FQNNGV come from the germline V gene. CDR3 coding DNA: TGTGCCAGCAGCCGCACGCTAGCGGGAGTCCAAGAGACCCAGTACTTC. Residues: CASSRTLAGVQETQYF.

This chain joins TRBV13 and TRBJ1-3, with TRBD1 matching over 9 bases. This CDR3 has 18 amino acids. CDR1 PRHDT and CDR2 FYEKMQ come from the germline V gene (reference sequence). V lost 5 bases to trimming and J lost 4 bases; unmatched junction nucleotides: 15. The CDR3 DNA follows: TGTGCCAGCAGCCTACGAATAACGAACAGGGGGCGCGGAAACACCATATATTTT. Translation gives CASSLRITNRGRGNTIYF. Using reference TRBV13 and TRBJ1-3 for the parts outside the CDR3, the full variable domain is AAGVIQSPRHLIKEKRETATLKCYPIPRHDTVYWYQQGPGQDPQFLISFYEKMQSDKGSIPDRFSAQQFSDYHSELNMSSLELGDSALYFCASSLRITNRGRGNTIYFGEGSWLTVV.

The chain recombines TRBV15 with TRBJ2-5, with D perhaps matching TRBD1 or TRBD2 (5 bases each). Trimming left V 5 bases short and J 5 bases short, with 27 bases between. The germline gives CDR1 LNHNV, CDR2 YYDKDF (reference sequence). There are 18 residues in the CDR3. The CDR3 nucleotides read TGTGCCACCAGCCGAACAGGACGTAACCGGGGAGATGGGGAGACCCAGTACTTC. It yields the protein CATSRTGRNRGDGETQYF.

V is TRBV10-3 and J is TRBJ2-7; D unclear. CDR1 ENHRY and CDR2 SYGVKD come from the germline V gene. V lost 3 bases to trimming and J lost 0 bases, with 3 bases between them. CDR3 size: 12 residues. The CDR3 sequence is CAISDSSYEQYF. CDR3 in DNA: TGTGCCATCAGTGACAGCTCCTACGAGCAGTACTTC.

The chain links TRBV5-6 to TRBJ2-3, with D possibly TRBD1 on 5 matching bases. The germline V gene encodes CDR1 SGHDT and CDR2 YYEEEE. The CDR3 totals 12 residues. The ends were cut back, 4 bases at V and 9 bases at J, with 12 bases in the middle. The CDR3 coding sequence is TGTGCCAGCAGCACGAGCCAGGGCACGCAGTATTTT. Translated, it gives CASSTSQGTQYF.

The chain recombines TRBV7-9 with TRBJ1-3; D gene uncertain. The germline V and J ends were trimmed by 4 bases and 8 bases, with 18 bases remaining between them. The CDR3 totals 15 residues. Germline-derived CDR1 and CDR2 are SEHNR and FQNEAQ (reference sequence). The CDR3 spells CASSSASSPRDTIYF. The CDR3 DNA sequence: TGTGCCAGCAGCTCCGCATCATCGCCTAGGGACACCATATATTTT.

The chain has TRBV5-8 and TRBJ1-2; TRBD1 aligns across 9 bases. The CDR3 is made up of 14 amino acids. Germline values: CDR1 SGHTS, CDR2 YDEGEE. The J segment lost 4 bases and the V segment lost 3 bases, leaving 4 bases of the junction unmatched. The CDR3 nucleotides are TGTGCCAGCAGCTCCGGACAGGGGAGCTATGGCTACACCTTC. It specifies CASSSGQGSYGYTF.

J is TRBJ2-3 and V is TRBV7-2, with D hard to call. Trimming stripped 7 bases from V and 0 bases from J, with 17 bases between. The CDR3 length is 16 residues. CDR1 SGHTA and CDR2 FQGNSA come from the germline V gene. The CDR3 coding sequence is TGTGCCAGCACCGTTGAGGCCGGAATCAGCACAGATACGCAGTATTTT. This translates into CASTVEAGISTDTQYF.

This rearrangement joins TRBV5-1 to TRBJ1-1; 8 positions agree with TRBD1. The CDR3 totals 13 residues. Trimming took 6 bases from V and 5 from J; bases not matched to a gene: 6. The V gene's germline CDR1 is SGHRS and CDR2 YFSETQ. The CDR3 coding sequence is TGCGCCAGCAACGGACAGGGACAAACTGAAGCTTTCTTT. Translated: CASNGQGQTEAFF.

V is TRBV7-9 and J is TRBJ2-7; D is undetermined. The CDR3 loop spans 15 amino acids. The V end lost 0 bases, the J end lost 4 bases, and 13 bases lay between the germline ends. Germline CDR1 SEHNR, CDR2 FQNEAQ (reference sequence). The CDR3 region has the DNA TGTGCCAGCAGCTTAGCCCTAGGGCACAGATACGAGCAGTACTTC. Protein: CASSLALGHRYEQYF.

The chain carries TRBV2 and TRBJ2-5; D may be TRBD1 (5 bases). The ends were cut back, 5 bases at V and 1 base at J, with 11 bases in the middle. Looked up from germline, CDR1 is SNHLY and CDR2 is FYNNEI. The CDR3 consists of 14 residues. The CDR3 DNA follows: TGTGCCAGCAGTCCTTGGACACCCCAAGAGACCCAGTACTTC. Translation gives CASSPWTPQETQYF.

The rearrangement uses TRBV5-4 and TRBJ2-7, with unresolved D. This CDR3 is 13 amino acids long. The ends were cut back, 0 bases at V and 7 bases at J, with 11 bases in the middle. Germline CDR1 SGHNT, CDR2 YYREEE (reference sequence). The CDR3: CASSLGRLQEQYF. The CDR3 nucleotides are TGTGCCAGCAGCTTGGGCAGGCTACAGGAGCAGTACTTC. Looking up the rest from reference TRBV5-4 and TRBJ2-7 gives the full variable domain: ETGVTQSPTHLIKTRGQQVTLRCSSQSGHNTVSWYQQALGQGPQFIFQYYREEENGRGNFPPRFSGLQFPNYSSELNVNALELDDSALYLCASSLGRLQEQYFGPGTRLTVT.